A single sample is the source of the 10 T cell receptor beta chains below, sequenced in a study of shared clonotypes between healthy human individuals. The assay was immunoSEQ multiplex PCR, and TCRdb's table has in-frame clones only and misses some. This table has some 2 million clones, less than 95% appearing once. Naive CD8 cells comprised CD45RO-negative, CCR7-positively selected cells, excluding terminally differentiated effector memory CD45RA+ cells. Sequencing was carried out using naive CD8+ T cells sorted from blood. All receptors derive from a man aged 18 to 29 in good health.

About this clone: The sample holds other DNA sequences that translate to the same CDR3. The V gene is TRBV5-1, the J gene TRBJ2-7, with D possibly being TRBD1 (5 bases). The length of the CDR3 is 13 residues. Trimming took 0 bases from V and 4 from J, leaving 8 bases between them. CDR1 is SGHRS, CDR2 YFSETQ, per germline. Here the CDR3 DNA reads TGCGCCAGCAGCTTGGGACAGCATTACGAGCAGTACTTC. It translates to CASSLGQHYEQYF.

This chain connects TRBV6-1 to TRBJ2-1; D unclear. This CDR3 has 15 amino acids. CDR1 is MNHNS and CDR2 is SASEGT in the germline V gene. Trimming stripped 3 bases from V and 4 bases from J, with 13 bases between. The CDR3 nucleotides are TGTGCCAGCAGTGATGTAACACATCAGTACAATGAGCAGTTCTTC. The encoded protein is CASSDVTHQYNEQFF.

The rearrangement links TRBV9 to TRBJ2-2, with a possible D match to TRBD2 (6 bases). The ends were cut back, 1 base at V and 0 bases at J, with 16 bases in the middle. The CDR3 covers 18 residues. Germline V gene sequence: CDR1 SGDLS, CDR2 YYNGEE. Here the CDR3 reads CASSVLFVGEANTGELFF. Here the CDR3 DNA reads TGTGCCAGCAGCGTACTCTTCGTGGGGGAGGCGAACACCGGGGAGCTGTTTTTT.

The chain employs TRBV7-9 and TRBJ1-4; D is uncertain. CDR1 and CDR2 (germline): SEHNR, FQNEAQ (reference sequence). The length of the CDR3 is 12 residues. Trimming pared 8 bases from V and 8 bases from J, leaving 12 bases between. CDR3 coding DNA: TGTGCCAGCGGTGGAATTCTCGAAAAACTGTTTTTT. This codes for CASGGILEKLFF.

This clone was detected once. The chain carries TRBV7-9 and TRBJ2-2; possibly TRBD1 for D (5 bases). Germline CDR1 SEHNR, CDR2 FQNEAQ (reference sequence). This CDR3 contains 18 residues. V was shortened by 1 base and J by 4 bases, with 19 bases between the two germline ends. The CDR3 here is CASSLVPGEGAGTGELFF. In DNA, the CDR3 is TGTGCCAGCAGCTTAGTTCCCGGTGAAGGGGCCGGCACCGGGGAGCTGTTTTTT.

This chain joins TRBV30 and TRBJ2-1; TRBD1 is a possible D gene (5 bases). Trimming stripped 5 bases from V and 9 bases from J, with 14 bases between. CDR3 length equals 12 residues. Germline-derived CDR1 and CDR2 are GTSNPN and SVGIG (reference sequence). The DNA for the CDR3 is TGTGCCTGGCGACAGTCGTTGGCTGAGCAGTTCTTC. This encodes CAWRQSLAEQFF.

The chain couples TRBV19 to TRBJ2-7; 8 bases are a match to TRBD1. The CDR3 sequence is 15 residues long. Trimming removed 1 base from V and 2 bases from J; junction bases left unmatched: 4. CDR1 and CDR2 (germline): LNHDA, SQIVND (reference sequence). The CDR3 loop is CASSIAQGAAYEQYF. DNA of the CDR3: TGTGCCAGTAGTATAGCGCAGGGGGCGGCCTACGAGCAGTACTTC.

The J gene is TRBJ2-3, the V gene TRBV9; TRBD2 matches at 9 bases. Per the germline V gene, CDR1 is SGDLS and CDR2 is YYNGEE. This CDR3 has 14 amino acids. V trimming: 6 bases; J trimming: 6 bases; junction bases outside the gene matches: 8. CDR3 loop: CASKASGVLDTQYF. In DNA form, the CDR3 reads TGTGCCAGCAAGGCTAGCGGGGTTCTTGATACGCAGTATTTT.

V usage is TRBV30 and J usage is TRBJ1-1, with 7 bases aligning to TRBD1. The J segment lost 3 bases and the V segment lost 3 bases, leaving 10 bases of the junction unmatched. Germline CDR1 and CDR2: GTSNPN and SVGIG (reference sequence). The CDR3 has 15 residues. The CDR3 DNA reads TGTGCCTGGAGAGACAGGGACTATGGGTACACTGAAGCTTTCTTT. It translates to CAWRDRDYGYTEAFF.

For the CDR3, the DNA is TGCGCCAGCAGCCAAGCGCTAGCGGGAAGGGATGAGCAGTTCTTC. Residues: CASSQALAGRDEQFF. This chain uses TRBV4-1 with TRBJ2-1; 9 bases agree with TRBD2. Germline lookup yields CDR1 MGHRA and CDR2 YSYEKL. V gave up 1 base and J gave up 8 bases; unmatched junction bases: 6. This CDR3 is built from 15 residues.